This TCR beta chain was sequenced for a study of vaccination and CD4 T cells after COVID-19. Treatment of the sample: approximately nine-day PBMC culture with coronavirus spike peptide pools or control peptides (ViraFEST assay). Researchers grew the cells for around 10 days and then pulled out CD4+ T cells by negative selection. A remark on this clonotype: The antigen remains undetermined.

With the Oncomine TCR Beta short-read assay, DNA from cultured CD4+ T cells was sequenced. TCRdb processed the PCR reads anew with MiXCR; each CDR3 protein has one entry. The top ten hold over 11% of the sample, which has about 14,000 distinct CDR3 sequences, 55% to 60% seen once. The V and J ends lost 0 bases and 7 bases respectively, with 12 bases between them. The CDR3 is made up of 14 amino acids. Germline V lookup: CDR1 DFQATT, CDR2 SNEGSKA (reference sequence). This receptor was taken from a human donor who had recovered from COVID-19. Sequencing input: CD4+ T cells from blood, cultured in vitro. V gene TRBV20-1 combines with J gene TRBJ1-4; no definite D call. DNA for the CDR3: TGCAGTGCTAGAGATCAAAAGCGGGGTGAAAAACTGTTTTTT. It translates to CSARDQKRGEKLFF.